The 14 T cell receptor beta chains presented below share a single source sample, sequenced in a study of post-analysis software for immune sequencing data. Unique-molecular-identifier-tagged TCR beta cDNA libraries were used. From the PCR reads, TCRdb called clonotypes with MiXCR, one entry per CDR3 protein. The table lists under 200,000 distinct CDR3 sequences, 35% to 40% of them singletons. This specimen consisted of blood, obtained after autologous hematopoietic stem cell transplantation. The receptors derive from a girl between 5 and 17 years old with multiple sclerosis.

Written as DNA, the CDR3 is TGTGCCAGCAGCTTAGAGGGCGGGGCCAACTACGAGCAGTACTTC. Translation gives CASSLEGGANYEQYF. The V gene is TRBV7-2, the J gene TRBJ2-7, with D possibly TRBD2 on 6 matching bases. The CDR3 covers 15 residues. Germline CDR1 reads SGHTA; CDR2 reads FQGNSA. Trimming cost V 1 base and J 3 bases, with 13 bases left between them.

This clonotype was seen just once. The rearrangement uses TRBV4-2 and TRBJ2-1; 12 bases agree with TRBD2. Germline-derived CDR1 and CDR2 are LGHNA and YNFKEQ. This CDR3 has 16 residues. Trimming took 3 bases from V and 7 from J; bases not matched to a gene: 7. CDR3: CASSQLAGGQLNEQFF. CDR3 sequence (DNA): TGTGCCAGCAGCCAGCTAGCGGGAGGGCAATTAAATGAGCAGTTCTTC.

At least ten counts were recorded for this clonotype. The rearrangement links TRBV29-1 to TRBJ2-4, with D perhaps TRBD1 or TRBD2 (5 bases each). Trimming removed 6 bases from V and 1 base from J, with 10 bases in between. The CDR3 has 13 residues. Germline assignment: CDR1 SQVTM and CDR2 ANQGSEA. CDR3 bases: TGCAGCGTACCCGGGGCGGCCAAAAACATTCAGTACTTC. Translated: CSVPGAAKNIQYF.

Within the sample, this clonotype is medium-sized. V and J are TRBV7-2 and TRBJ1-1; the D is unclear. CDR3 length: 13 amino acids. V lost 7 bases and J 0 bases, leaving 9 bases between the germline ends. Germline-derived CDR1 and CDR2 are SGHTA and FQGNSA. CDR3 nucleotides: TGTGCCAGCATTCCAGGAATGAACACTGAAGCTTTCTTT. It codes for CASIPGMNTEAFF.

This chain joins TRBV12-5 and TRBJ2-3; 9 positions match TRBD2. The V segment lost 6 bases and the J segment 5 bases; nucleotides outside the gene matches: 18. Germline V gives CDR1 LGHNT, CDR2 FRNRAP. This CDR3 spans 18 amino acids. The CDR3 reads CASGLSRGSGRMGDTQYF. For the CDR3, the DNA is TGTGCTAGTGGCCTCTCCCGGGGTAGCGGGAGAATGGGAGATACGCAGTATTTT.

CDR3 nucleotides: TGTGCCAGCAGCCCACAGGTTGCAACTAATGAAAAACTGTTTTTT. It yields the protein CASSPQVATNEKLFF. The chain is built from TRBV7-8 and TRBJ1-4; possibly TRBD1 for D (5 bases). CDR3 size: 15 residues. Germline CDR1 SGHVS, CDR2 FQNEAQ. The ends were cut back, 5 bases at V and 0 bases at J, with 10 bases in the middle.

V gene TRBV13 combines with J gene TRBJ1-2; no firm D call. The length of the CDR3 is 15 residues. The germline gives CDR1 PRHDT, CDR2 FYEKMQ (reference sequence). V dropped 5 bases and J dropped 4 bases, with 17 bases sitting between them. CDR3 in DNA: TGTGCCAGCAGCCCACCGGGCCCTGCGTCCTATGGCTACACCTTC. It translates to CASSPPGPASYGYTF.

A few counts support this clonotype. The J gene is TRBJ2-1, the V gene TRBV25-1; D is undetermined. Germline-derived CDR1 and CDR2 are MGHDK and SYGVNS. This CDR3 contains 14 residues. V was cut by 3 bases and J by 0 bases, with 6 bases left in between. The CDR3 bases are TGTGCCAGCAGTGATGCCAGCTCCTACAATGAGCAGTTCTTC. Translated: CASSDASSYNEQFF.

The CDR3, as DNA: TGTGCCAGCAGCCTCTCGACAGGGAGGGGCGAGCAGTACTTC. This sequence encodes CASSLSTGRGEQYF. This chain links TRBV3-1 with TRBJ2-4; D may match TRBD1 or TRBD2 (7 bases each). The DNA end lines up better with TRBJ2-7; the J call may be wrong. CDR3 length equals 14 residues. Germline CDR1 LGHDT, CDR2 YNNKEL (reference sequence).

This clonotype turned up a few times. The rearrangement joins TRBV9 to TRBJ2-3; 7 bases are shared with TRBD2. Germline trimming cut 3 bases from V and 0 bases from J; bases unmatched to any gene: 4. This CDR3 spans 15 amino acids. Germline V gives CDR1 SGDLS, CDR2 YYNGEE. The CDR3 reads CASSGSTSSTDTQYF. The CDR3 DNA is TGTGCCAGCAGCGGGTCGACTAGCAGCACAGATACGCAGTATTTT.

The chain links TRBV6-5 to TRBJ1-1; unclear D gene. In germline, CDR1 is MNHEY, CDR2 SVGAGI. The CDR3 length is 12 residues. The V gene lost 6 bases and the J gene lost 4 bases, with 9 bases spanning the gap. CDR3 residues: CASSSTFTEAFF. CDR3 nucleotides: TGTGCCAGCAGCTCAACATTCACTGAAGCTTTCTTT.

This clonotype occurred once. The J gene is TRBJ1-1, the V gene TRBV4-1; D remains ambiguous. The germline V gene has CDR1 MGHRA and CDR2 YSYEKL. This CDR3 comprises 19 residues. The V end was cut by 5 bases, the J end by 0 bases, with 25 bases between. CDR3 residues: CASSEGRDGLSHMNTEAFF. In nucleotides, the CDR3 is TGCGCCAGCAGCGAAGGGAGGGATGGACTATCCCACATGAACACTGAAGCTTTCTTT.

This clonotype was recorded a few times. The chain links TRBV6-5 to TRBJ2-3; tentatively, D is TRBD1 (6 bases). Germline V lookup: CDR1 MNHEY, CDR2 SVGAGI. The CDR3 is 15 residues long. V was shortened by 4 bases and J by 5 bases, with 16 bases between the two germline ends. CDR3 amino acids: CASSSPGQTKDTQYF. CDR3 bases: TGTGCCAGCAGTTCCCCCGGACAGACAAAAGATACGCAGTATTTT.

The rearrangement joins TRBV20-1 to TRBJ2-7; the D call may be TRBD1 or TRBD2 (7 bases each). This CDR3 is built from 13 residues. Germline V gene lookup returns CDR1 DFQATT and CDR2 SNEGSKA (reference sequence). The CDR3 loop reads CRQGQRGSYEQYF. DNA for the CDR3: TGCAGACAGGGACAGCGGGGTTCCTACGAGCAGTACTTC.